This record looks at one TCR beta chain sequence and its context. What it binds is not known. The CDR3 covers 15 residues. With 5 bases removed from V and 4 bases from J, the gap between germline ends came to 12 bases. The data derive from a study of regulatory T cells in long-lasting Graves disease. For the study at large: Persistent cases were those of Graves' disease that involved over 5 years of antithyroid drugs with positive TSH receptor antibodies.

Construction of the TCR beta libraries employed iRepertoire HTBI primers in conjunction with Arm-PCR of CDR3 regions. A single record per CDR3 protein comes from TCRdb applying MiXCR to the multiplex PCR reads. The sample records roughly 430,000 distinct CDR3 sequences, about 21% being singletons. Time point given: persistent/refractory GD, antithyroid drugs over 5 years with positive TRAb. PBMC-derived RNA was used for the TCR library. The authors drew patients from an endocrinology department in Xi'an, China. Study-level findings and limits: There was favoring of TRBV28, TRBJ1-2 and TRBJ2-5 in persistent disease. TCR diversity was lower in persistent Graves' patients than in newly diagnosed ones.

Sequenced here: peripheral blood mononuclear cells (PBMCs), sampled when the disease was refractory, from a patient treated with antithyroid drugs. V usage is TRBV12-3 or TRBV12-4 and J usage is TRBJ2-6; maybe TRBD1 (5 bases). The clonotype was recovered from a female donor with Graves disease. The CDR3 DNA reads as TGTGCCAGCAGTCGTCAGGGTTTCGGGGCCAACGTCCTGACTTTC. Its translation: CASSRQGFGANVLTF.